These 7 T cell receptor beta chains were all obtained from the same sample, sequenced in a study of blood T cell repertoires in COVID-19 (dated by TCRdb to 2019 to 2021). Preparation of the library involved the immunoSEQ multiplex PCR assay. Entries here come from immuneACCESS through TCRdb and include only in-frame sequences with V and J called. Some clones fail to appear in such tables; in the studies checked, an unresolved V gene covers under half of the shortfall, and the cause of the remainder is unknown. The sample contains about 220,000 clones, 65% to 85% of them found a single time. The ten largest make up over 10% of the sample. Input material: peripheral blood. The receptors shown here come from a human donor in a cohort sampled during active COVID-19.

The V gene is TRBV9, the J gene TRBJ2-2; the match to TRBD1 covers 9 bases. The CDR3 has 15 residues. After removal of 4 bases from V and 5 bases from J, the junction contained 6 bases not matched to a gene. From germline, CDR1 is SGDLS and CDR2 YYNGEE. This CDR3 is CASSPGQGQTGELFF. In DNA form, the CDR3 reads TGTGCCAGCAGCCCGGGACAGGGTCAAACCGGGGAGCTGTTTTTT.

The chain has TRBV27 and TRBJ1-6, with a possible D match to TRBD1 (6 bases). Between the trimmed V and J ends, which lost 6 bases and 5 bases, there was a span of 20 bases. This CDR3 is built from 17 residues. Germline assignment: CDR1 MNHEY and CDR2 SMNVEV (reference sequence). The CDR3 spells CASSHHRELFNNSPLHF. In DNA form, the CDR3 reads TGTGCCAGCAGCCATCACAGGGAACTTTTTAATAATTCACCCCTCCACTTT.

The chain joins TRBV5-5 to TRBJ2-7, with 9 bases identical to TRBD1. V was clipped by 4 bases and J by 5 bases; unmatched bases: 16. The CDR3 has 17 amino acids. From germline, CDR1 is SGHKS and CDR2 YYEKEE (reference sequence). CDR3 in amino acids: CASSLLPATGGTHEQYF. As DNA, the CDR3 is TGTGCCAGCAGCCTACTCCCGGCGACAGGGGGAACGCACGAGCAGTACTTC.

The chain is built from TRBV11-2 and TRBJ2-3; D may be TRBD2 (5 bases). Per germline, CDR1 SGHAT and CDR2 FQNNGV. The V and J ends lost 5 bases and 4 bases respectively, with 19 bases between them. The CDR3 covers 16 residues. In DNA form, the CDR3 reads TGTGCCAGCAGCCCGACCCCCGTGGGGAGCTCAGATACGCAGTATTTT. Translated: CASSPTPVGSSDTQYF. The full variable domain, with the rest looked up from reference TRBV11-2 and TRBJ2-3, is EAGVAQSPRYKIIEKRQSVAFWCNPISGHATLYWYQQILGQGPKLLIQFQNNGVVDDSQLPKDRFSAERLKGVDSTLKIQPAKLEDSAVYLCASSPTPVGSSDTQYFGPGTRLTVL.

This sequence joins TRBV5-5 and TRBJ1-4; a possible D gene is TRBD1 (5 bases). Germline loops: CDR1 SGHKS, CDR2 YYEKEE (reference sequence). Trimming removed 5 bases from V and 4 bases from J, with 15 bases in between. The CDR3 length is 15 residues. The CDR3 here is CASSFGWGVNEKLFF. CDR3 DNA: TGTGCCAGCAGTTTCGGATGGGGGGTTAATGAAAAACTGTTTTTT.

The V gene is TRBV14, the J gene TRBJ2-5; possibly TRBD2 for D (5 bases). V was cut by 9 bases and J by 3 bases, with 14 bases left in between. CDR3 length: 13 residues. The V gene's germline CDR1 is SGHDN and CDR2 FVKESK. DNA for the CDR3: TGTGCCAGTTCCGGACTCCCCAAAGAGACCCAGTACTTC. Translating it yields CASSGLPKETQYF. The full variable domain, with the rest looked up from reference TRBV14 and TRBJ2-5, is EAGVTQFPSHSVIEKGQTVTLRCDPISGHDNLYWYRRVMGKEIKFLLHFVKESKQDESGMPNNRFLAERTGGTYSTLKVQPAELEDSGVYFCASSGLPKETQYFGPGTRLLVL.

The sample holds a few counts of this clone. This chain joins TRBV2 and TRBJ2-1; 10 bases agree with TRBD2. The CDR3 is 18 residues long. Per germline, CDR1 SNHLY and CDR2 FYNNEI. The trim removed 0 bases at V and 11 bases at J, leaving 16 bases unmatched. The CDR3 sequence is CASSEASPRSASGGQQFF. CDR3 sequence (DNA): TGTGCCAGCAGTGAAGCCTCGCCTAGGTCGGCTAGCGGGGGCCAGCAGTTCTTC. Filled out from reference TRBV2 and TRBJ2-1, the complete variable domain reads EPEVTQTPSHQVTQMGQEVILRCVPISNHLYFYWYRQILGQKVEFLVSFYNNEISEKSEIFDDQFSVERPDGSNFTLKIRSTKLEDSAMYFCASSEASPRSASGGQQFFGPGTRLTVL.